These T cell receptor beta chains were read from a single sample in a study of blood T cell repertoires in COVID-19. Sequenced by immunoSEQ multiplex PCR; TCRdb stores in-frame clones only, minus some. The sample has tens of thousands of clones; around 90% are singletons. Sequencing input: peripheral blood. Receptors originate from a man older than 75 with acute or convalescent COVID-19. Both conserved end residues are part of each CDR3. Each record gives: clone size, D gene, J gene, V gene, CDR3 protein, CDR3 DNA. D genes are given only for firm matches. Some rows have no size entry. The others give once, few or many, or a class for an expanded clone.

>once|-|TRBJ2-6|TRBV19
CASSIKRAGANVLTF
TGTGCCAGTAGTATAAAGAGGGCTGGGGCCAACGTCCTGACTTTC
>-|TRBD1|TRBJ2-2|TRBV5-6
CASSLMVGQGSNTGELFF
TGTGCCAGCAGCCTGATGGTCGGACAGGGCTCGAACACCGGGGAGCTGTTTTTT
>-|-|TRBJ1-1|TRBV27
CASSLSSPEDSAEAFF
TGTGCCAGCAGTTTATCGAGCCCCGAGGATAGCGCTGAAGCTTTCTTT
>-|-|TRBJ2-1|TRBV7-9
CASSLGSRMGAEQFF
TGTGCCAGCAGCTTAGGTTCCAGGATGGGGGCTGAGCAGTTCTTC
>-|-|TRBJ2-5|TRBV21-1
CASSKEGCGETQYF
TGTGCCAGCAGCAAAGAGGGGTGTGGGGAGACCCAGTACTTC
>-|-|TRBJ1-3|TRBV28
CASSFPLGEGGNTIYF
TGTGCCAGTAGTTTCCCCTTAGGGGAAGGTGGAAACACCATATATTTT
>-|TRBD1|TRBJ1-5|TRBV19
CASRQTGQLNQPQHF
TGTGCCAGTAGACAGACGGGACAGCTCAATCAGCCCCAGCATTTT
>-|-|TRBJ2-5|TRBV11-2
CASSSQETQYF
TGTGCCAGCAGCTCACAGGAGACCCAGTACTTC
>-|-|TRBJ1-1|TRBV5-4
CASSLDRGGTEAFF
TGTGCCAGCAGCTTGGATCGGGGTGGCACTGAAGCTTTCTTT
>-|TRBD1|TRBJ2-7|TRBV19
CASSTYRTGGSYEQYF
TGTGCCAGTAGTACCTACAGAACAGGGGGCTCCTACGAGCAGTACTTC
>-|TRBD2|TRBJ2-3|TRBV5-1
CASSPRAGGHADTQYF
TGCGCCAGCAGCCCGAGGGCGGGGGGCCATGCAGATACGCAGTATTTT
>-|TRBD1|TRBJ2-4|TRBV6-1
CASSEGPGQGTDIQYF
TGTGCCAGCAGTGAGGGGCCGGGACAGGGGACCGACATTCAGTACTTC
>-|-|TRBJ2-2|TRBV30
CAWTSGTLNTGELFF
TGTGCCTGGACCTCCGGGACACTGAACACCGGGGAGCTGTTTTTT
>-|-|TRBJ1-4|TRBV7-2
CASSLGSANEKLFF
TGTGCCAGCAGCTTAGGCAGTGCAAATGAAAAACTGTTTTTT
>few|-|TRBJ1-6|TRBV9
CASSVATANSPLHF
TGTGCCAGCAGCGTCGCGACAGCAAATTCACCCCTCCACTTT
>-|-|TRBJ2-7|TRBV5-1
CASSVRDGSYEQYF
TGCGCCAGCAGCGTGCGGGACGGCTCCTACGAGCAGTACTTC
>-|-|TRBJ1-2|TRBV6-1
CASSDGRNYGYTF
TGTGCCAGCAGTGACGGCAGGAACTATGGCTACACCTTC
>once|-|TRBJ1-2|TRBV5-6
CASSPGGADNYGYTF
TGTGCCAGCAGCCCGGGGGGGGCGGATAACTATGGCTACACCTTC
>-|-|TRBJ1-1|TRBV19
CASSNRGNTEAFF
TGTGCCAGTAGTAACCGGGGAAACACTGAAGCTTTCTTT
>-|-|TRBJ1-2|TRBV5-4
CASSLGTDYGYTF
TGTGCCAGCAGCTTGGGGACAGACTATGGCTACACCTTC